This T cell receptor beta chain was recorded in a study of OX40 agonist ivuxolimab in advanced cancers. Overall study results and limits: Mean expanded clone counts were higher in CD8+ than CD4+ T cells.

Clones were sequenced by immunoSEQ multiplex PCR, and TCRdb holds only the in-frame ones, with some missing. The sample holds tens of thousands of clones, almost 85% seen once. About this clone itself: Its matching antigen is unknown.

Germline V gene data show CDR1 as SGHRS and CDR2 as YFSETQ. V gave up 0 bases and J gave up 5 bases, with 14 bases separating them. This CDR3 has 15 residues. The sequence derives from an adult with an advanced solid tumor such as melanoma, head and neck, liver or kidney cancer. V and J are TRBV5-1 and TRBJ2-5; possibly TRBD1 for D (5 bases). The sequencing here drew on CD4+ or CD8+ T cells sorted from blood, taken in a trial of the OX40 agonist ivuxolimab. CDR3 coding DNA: TGCGCCAGCAGCTTGGGGGATGGGGCGGCGGAGACCCAGTACTTC. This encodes CASSLGDGAAETQYF.